The 3 T cell receptor beta chains listed next were all sequenced from one sample in a study of control samples from healthy donors and cancer patients. The data were produced by immunoSEQ multiplex PCR, yet TCRdb's version contains in-frame clones alone and is incomplete. The sample holds about 75,000 clones; around 84% are singletons and the top ten take approximately 16%. Sequencing was done on a sample of blood. The receptors derive from a man aged 45 to 65 in good health.

The CDR3 loop reads CASSQDHSLYGYTF. In DNA form, the CDR3 reads TGCGCCAGCAGCCAAGATCATTCCCTCTATGGCTACACCTTC. The chain couples TRBV4-3 to TRBJ1-2, with D unresolved. Trimming pared 0 bases from V and 4 bases from J, leaving 9 bases between. The CDR3 sequence is 14 residues long. Per the germline V gene, CDR1 is LGHNA and CDR2 is YSLEER.

The gene calls are TRBV19 and TRBJ1-3; D is unclear. V lost 0 bases and J lost 16, with 10 bases in between. Looked up from germline, CDR1 is LNHDA and CDR2 is SQIVND (reference sequence). The CDR3 length is 11 residues. CDR3 region: CASSIDPPRYF. The CDR3, as DNA: TGTGCCAGTAGTATAGACCCCCCCCGGTATTTT.

This chain joins TRBV13 and TRBJ2-1, with 11 bases matching TRBD2. Per germline, CDR1 PRHDT and CDR2 FYEKMQ (reference sequence). Germline trimming cut 5 bases from V and 7 bases from J; bases unmatched to any gene: 16. The CDR3 is made up of 18 amino acids. The chain's CDR3 is CASSLRGLAAAGTNEQFF. Here the CDR3 DNA reads TGTGCCAGCAGCCTAAGGGGACTAGCGGCGGCTGGGACTAATGAGCAGTTCTTC.